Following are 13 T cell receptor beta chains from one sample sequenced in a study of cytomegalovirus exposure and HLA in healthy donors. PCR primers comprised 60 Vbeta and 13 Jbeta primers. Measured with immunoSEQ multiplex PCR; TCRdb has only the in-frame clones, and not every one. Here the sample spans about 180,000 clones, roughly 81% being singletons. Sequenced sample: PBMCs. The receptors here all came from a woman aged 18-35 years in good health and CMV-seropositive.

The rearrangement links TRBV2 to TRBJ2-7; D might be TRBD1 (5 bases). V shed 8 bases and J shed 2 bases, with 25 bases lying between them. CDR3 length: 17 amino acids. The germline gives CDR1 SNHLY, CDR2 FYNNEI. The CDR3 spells CASAGISTSDRPYEQYF. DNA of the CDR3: TGTGCCAGCGCTGGGATTAGTACGTCTGACAGACCCTACGAGCAGTACTTC.

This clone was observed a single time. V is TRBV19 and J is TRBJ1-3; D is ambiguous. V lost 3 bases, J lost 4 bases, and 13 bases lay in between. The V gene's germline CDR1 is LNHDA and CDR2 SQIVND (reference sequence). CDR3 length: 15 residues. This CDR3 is CASSILAGNGNTIYF. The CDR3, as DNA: TGTGCCAGTAGTATCCTAGCTGGGAACGGAAACACCATATATTTT.

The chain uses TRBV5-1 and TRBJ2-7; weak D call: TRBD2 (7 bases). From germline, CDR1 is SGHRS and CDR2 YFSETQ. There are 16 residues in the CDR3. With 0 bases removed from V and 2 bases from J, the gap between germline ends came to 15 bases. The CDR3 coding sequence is TGCGCCAGCAGCTTGGCCAGCGGGGCAGGGGCCTACGAGCAGTACTTC. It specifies CASSLASGAGAYEQYF.

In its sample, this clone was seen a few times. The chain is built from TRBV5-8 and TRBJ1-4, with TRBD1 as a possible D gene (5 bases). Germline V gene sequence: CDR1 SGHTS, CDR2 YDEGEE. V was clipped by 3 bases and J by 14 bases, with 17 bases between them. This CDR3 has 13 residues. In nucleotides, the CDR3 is TGTGCCAGCAGCTCACGGGCCAGGGAAAGCCTGTTTTTT. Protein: CASSSRARESLFF.

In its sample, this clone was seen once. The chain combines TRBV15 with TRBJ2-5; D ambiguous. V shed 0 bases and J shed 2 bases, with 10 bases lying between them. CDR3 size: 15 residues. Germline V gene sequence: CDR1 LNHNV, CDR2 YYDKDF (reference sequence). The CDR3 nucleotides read TGTGCCACCAGCAGAGATTTAAGAGGACAAGAGACCCAGTACTTC. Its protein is CATSRDLRGQETQYF.

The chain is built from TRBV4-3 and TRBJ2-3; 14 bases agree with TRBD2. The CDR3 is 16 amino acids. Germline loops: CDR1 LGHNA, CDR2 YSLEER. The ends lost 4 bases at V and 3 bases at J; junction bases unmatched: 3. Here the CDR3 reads CASSRGLAGGTDTQYF. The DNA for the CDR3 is TGCGCCAGCAGCCGTGGACTAGCGGGGGGAACAGATACGCAGTATTTT.

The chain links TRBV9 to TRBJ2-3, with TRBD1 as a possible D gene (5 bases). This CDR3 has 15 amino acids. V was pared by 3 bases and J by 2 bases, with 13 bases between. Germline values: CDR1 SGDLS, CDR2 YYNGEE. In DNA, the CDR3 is TGTGCCAGCAGCGCCCTGATAGGGGCCACAGATACGCAGTATTTT. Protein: CASSALIGATDTQYF.

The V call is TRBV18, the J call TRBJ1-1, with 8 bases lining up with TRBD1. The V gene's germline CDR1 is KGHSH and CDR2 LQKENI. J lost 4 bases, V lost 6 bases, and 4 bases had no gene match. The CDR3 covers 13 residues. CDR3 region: CASSSDRATEAFF. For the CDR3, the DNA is TGTGCCAGCTCCTCGGACAGGGCCACTGAAGCTTTCTTT.

Written as DNA, the CDR3 is TGTGCCAGCGCCATAGGGCGGGACAGCTCCTACGAGCAGTACTTC. Its protein is CASAIGRDSSYEQYF. The gene calls are TRBV7-2 and TRBJ2-7; TRBD1 is a possible D gene (7 bases). The V gene's germline CDR1 is SGHTA and CDR2 FQGNSA. Trimming removed 8 bases from V and 0 bases from J, with 17 bases in between. CDR3 length equals 15 residues.

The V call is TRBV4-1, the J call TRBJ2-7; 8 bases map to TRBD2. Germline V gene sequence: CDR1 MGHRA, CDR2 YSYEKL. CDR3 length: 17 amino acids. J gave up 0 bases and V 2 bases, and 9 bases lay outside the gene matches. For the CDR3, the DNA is TGCGCCAGCAGCCAACCACCGGGACTAGTGTCCTCCTACGAGCAGTACTTC. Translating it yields CASSQPPGLVSSYEQYF.

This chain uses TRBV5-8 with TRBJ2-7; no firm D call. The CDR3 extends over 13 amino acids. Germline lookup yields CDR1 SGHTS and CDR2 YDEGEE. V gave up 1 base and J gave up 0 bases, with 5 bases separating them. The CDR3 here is CASSLRSSYEQYF. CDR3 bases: TGTGCCAGCAGCTTGCGGAGCTCCTACGAGCAGTACTTC.

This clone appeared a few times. The CDR3: CASSPRPSSYEQYF. The CDR3 nucleotides read TGTGCCAGCAGCCCCAGGCCAAGCTCCTACGAGCAGTACTTC. The rearrangement uses TRBV6-5 and TRBJ2-7; D remains unclear. V was trimmed by 6 bases and J by 0 bases, leaving 12 bases between them. This CDR3 comprises 14 residues. Germline CDR1 and CDR2: MNHEY and SVGAGI.

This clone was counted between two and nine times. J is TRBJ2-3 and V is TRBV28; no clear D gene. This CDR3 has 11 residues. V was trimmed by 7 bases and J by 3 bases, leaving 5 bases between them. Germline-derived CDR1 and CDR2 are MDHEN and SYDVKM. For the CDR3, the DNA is TGTGCCAGCACCCGTACAGATACGCAGTATTTT. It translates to CASTRTDTQYF.